This entry lists 2 T cell receptor beta chains sequenced from one sample in a study of T cell changes during pregnancy in multiple sclerosis. Assay: immunoSEQ multiplex PCR; the TCRdb copy retains only in-frame clones and omits some. The profile shows some 56,000 clones, 92% of them singletons. Here the sequenced sample was CD4+ T cells from peripheral blood mononuclear cells, taken after pregnancy. The receptors were sampled from a female donor with multiple sclerosis, enrolled in a pregnancy study.

The V gene is TRBV7-3, the J gene TRBJ2-3, with D possibly matching TRBD1 (5 bases). The CDR3 covers 14 residues. Germline V CDR1 and CDR2: SGHTA, FQGTGA. Trimming took off 3 bases at V and 3 bases at J, with 10 bases between the two ends. DNA of the CDR3: TGTGCCAGCAGCTTCGACCAGGGAACAGATACGCAGTATTTT. It is translated as CASSFDQGTDTQYF.

The chain links TRBV9 to TRBJ1-3; TRBD1 aligns across 8 bases. J lost 0 bases, V lost 0 bases, and 2 bases had no gene match. Per germline, CDR1 SGDLS and CDR2 YYNGEE. The CDR3 consists of 16 residues. In nucleotides, the CDR3 is TGTGCCAGCAGCGTAGCGGGACAGGACTCTGGAAACACCATATATTTT. It encodes CASSVAGQDSGNTIYF.